What follows are 27 T cell receptor beta chains derived from one specimen sequenced in a study of blood T cell repertoires in COVID-19. Only in-frame clones appear in the TCRdb table, and some are missing; sequencing was by immunoSEQ multiplex PCR. The sample carries 100,000 or so clones, 80% to 95% recorded once. The sequenced sample consisted of peripheral blood. These receptors were taken from a woman aged 55-69 years with active COVID-19.

In regard to this clone: This sample also contains other DNA sequences that code for the same CDR3. The genes are TRBV19 and TRBJ2-2, with D perhaps TRBD1 (5 bases). Germline V gene lookup returns CDR1 LNHDA and CDR2 SQIVND (reference sequence). V dropped 5 bases and J dropped 1 base, with 11 bases sitting between them. This CDR3 spans 15 amino acids. The CDR3 DNA sequence: TGTGCCAGTAGTGAGCTCGACAGGAACACCGGGGAGCTGTTTTTT. This gives the protein CASSELDRNTGELFF.

V gene TRBV10-3 combines with J gene TRBJ1-3; D gene ambiguous. V lost 4 bases and J 0 bases, leaving 10 bases between the germline ends. The CDR3 totals 15 residues. Per germline, CDR1 ENHRY and CDR2 SYGVKD. The CDR3 loop reads CAISVQVNSGNTIYF. The CDR3 coding sequence is TGTGCCATCAGTGTTCAGGTTAACTCTGGAAACACCATATATTTT.

V gene TRBV9 combines with J gene TRBJ2-1; 7 bases map to TRBD2. Germline V CDR1 and CDR2: SGDLS, YYNGEE. There are 15 residues in the CDR3. The trim removed 4 bases at V and 3 bases at J, leaving 7 bases unmatched. The CDR3 loop is CASSPGLGGYNEQFF. The CDR3 DNA follows: TGTGCCAGCAGCCCCGGACTAGGAGGCTACAATGAGCAGTTCTTC.

This chain connects TRBV4-1 to TRBJ2-7; 12 positions agree with TRBD2. V dropped 4 bases and J dropped 7; count of bases not matched to a gene: 8. Looked up from germline, CDR1 is MGHRA and CDR2 is YSYEKL. The CDR3 spans 15 residues. The DNA of the CDR3 is TGCGCCAGCAGCCTCCGACTAGCGGGAGAGGGAGAGCAGTACTTC. Residues: CASSLRLAGEGEQYF.

This clone showed up just once. The genes are TRBV18 and TRBJ2-6, with D maybe TRBD2 (5 bases). Germline values: CDR1 KGHSH, CDR2 LQKENI. The CDR3 has 15 amino acids. The V gene lost 6 bases and the J gene lost 0 bases, with 9 bases spanning the gap. CDR3 nucleotides: TGTGCCAGCTCCCCCGGGAACTCTGGGGCCAACGTCCTGACTTTC. Its protein is CASSPGNSGANVLTF.

The chain carries TRBV5-1 and TRBJ2-3; 11 bases match TRBD2. CDR1 SGHRS and CDR2 YFSETQ come from the germline V gene. V shed 4 bases, J shed 4 bases, and the junction held 8 bases outside the gene matches. The CDR3 totals 16 residues. The CDR3 loop reads CASSMISGRAADTQYF. CDR3 in DNA: TGCGCCAGCAGCATGATTAGCGGGAGGGCCGCAGATACGCAGTATTTT.

The chain is built from TRBV6-1 and TRBJ2-6; TRBD1 matches at 8 bases. V trimming: 4 bases; J trimming: 2 bases; junction bases outside the gene matches: 4. The CDR3 is 16 residues long. From germline, CDR1 is MNHNS and CDR2 SASEGT. The DNA for the CDR3 is TGTGCCAGCAGTGTCCCAGGGGGCGCTGGGGCCAACGTCCTGACTTTC. It yields the protein CASSVPGGAGANVLTF.

The chain joins TRBV12-3 or TRBV12-4 to TRBJ1-5; D possibly corresponds to TRBD1 (5 bases). Trimming took off 6 bases at V and 4 bases at J, with 10 bases between the two ends. There are 13 residues in the CDR3. CDR3 coding DNA: TGTGCCAGCAGCGACGGGACTAATCAGCCCCAGCATTTT. This sequence encodes CASSDGTNQPQHF.

The chain uses TRBV5-4 and TRBJ1-6; D unclear. CDR3 length equals 13 residues. CDR1 is SGHNT and CDR2 is YYREEE in the germline V gene (reference sequence). The V end was cut by 5 bases, the J end by 8 bases, with 11 bases between. DNA for the CDR3: TGTGCCAGCAGAAATAAGAGGGATTCACCCCTCCACTTT. Amino acids: CASRNKRDSPLHF.

This clone was detected once. V is TRBV28 and J is TRBJ2-7; TRBD2 is a possible D gene (5 bases). Germline assignment: CDR1 MDHEN and CDR2 SYDVKM. This CDR3 is built from 15 residues. Trimming stripped 5 bases from V and 7 bases from J, with 21 bases between. The CDR3 sequence is CASSLLQRTETEQYF. CDR3 DNA: TGTGCCAGCAGTCTATTACAGCGGACGGAAACAGAGCAGTACTTC.

J is TRBJ2-6 and V is TRBV6-2 or TRBV6-3; D is uncertain. The CDR3 length is 16 residues. Germline CDR1 is MNHEY and CDR2 is SVGEGT. Trimming shortened V by 2 bases and J by 0 bases, and 8 bases separated the two germline ends. The CDR3 here is CASSYAASSGANVLTF. CDR3 nucleotide sequence: TGTGCCAGCAGTTACGCCGCGAGCTCTGGGGCCAACGTCCTGACTTTC.

This clone appeared a single time. This chain links TRBV6-5 with TRBJ1-1, with D tentatively TRBD1 (5 bases). Looked up from germline, CDR1 is MNHEY and CDR2 is SVGAGI. With 7 bases removed from V and 4 bases from J, the gap between germline ends came to 13 bases. CDR3 length equals 13 residues. For the CDR3, the DNA is TGTGCCAGCAAGTCCCCTAGGGGCACTGAAGCTTTCTTT. Translation gives CASKSPRGTEAFF.

A note on this clone: Within the sample, other DNA sequences also encode this same CDR3. The gene calls are TRBV7-9 and TRBJ2-3, with D perhaps TRBD1 (5 bases). The germline V gene encodes CDR1 SEHNR and CDR2 FQNEAQ (reference sequence). V was shortened by 1 base and J by 0 bases, with 5 bases between the two germline ends. CDR3 length: 14 residues. The CDR3 spells CASSLEGSTDTQYF. The CDR3, as DNA: TGTGCCAGCAGCTTAGAGGGGAGCACAGATACGCAGTATTTT.

The chain employs TRBV4-3 and TRBJ1-1; 7 positions agree with TRBD1. With 1 base clipped from V and 7 bases from J, the junction kept 3 bases outside the gene matches. Per the germline V gene, CDR1 is LGHNA and CDR2 is YSLEER. The CDR3 loop spans 13 amino acids. The CDR3 DNA reads as TGCGCCAGCAGCCAAGGTCCAGGGGGTGAAGCTTTCTTT. It translates to CASSQGPGGEAFF.

This clone was seen only once. The chain has TRBV5-4 and TRBJ2-4; D might be TRBD2 (6 bases). Germline-derived CDR1 and CDR2 are SGHNT and YYREEE (reference sequence). This CDR3 contains 12 residues. Trimming stripped 4 bases from V and 12 bases from J, with 14 bases between. The CDR3 region is CASSPNGGTQYF. CDR3 bases: TGTGCCAGCAGCCCCAACGGAGGGACTCAGTACTTC. The entire variable domain, with the rest obtained from reference TRBV5-4 and TRBJ2-4, is as follows: ETGVTQSPTHLIKTRGQQVTLRCSSQSGHNTVSWYQQALGQGPQFIFQYYREEENGRGNFPPRFSGLQFPNYSSELNVNALELDDSALYLCASSPNGGTQYFGAGTRLSVL.

This chain connects TRBV7-8 to TRBJ1-5; TRBD1 might be the D (5 bases). V was pared by 5 bases and J by 2 bases, with 10 bases between. The CDR3 loop spans 14 amino acids. CDR1 and CDR2 from the germline V gene are SGHVS and FQNEAQ. The CDR3 loop reads CASSPRGGNQPQHF. CDR3 DNA sequence: TGTGCCAGCAGCCCCCGGGGGGGCAATCAGCCCCAGCATTTT. Using reference TRBV7-8 and TRBJ1-5 for the parts outside the CDR3, the full variable domain is GAGVSQSPRYKVAKRGQDVALRCDPISGHVSLFWYQQALGQGPEFLTYFQNEAQLDKSGLPSDRFFAERPEGSVSTLKIQRTQQEDSAVYLCASSPRGGNQPQHFGDGTRLSIL.

This chain links TRBV24-1 with TRBJ1-5, with unresolved D. The CDR3 length is 14 residues. The V end lost 4 bases, the J end lost 2 bases, and 8 bases lay between the germline ends. Germline lookup yields CDR1 KGHDR and CDR2 SFDVKD. The DNA for the CDR3 is TGTGCCACCAGTGAGGCAGGTCGCAATCAGCCCCAGCATTTT. Amino acids: CATSEAGRNQPQHF.

The V gene is TRBV4-1, the J gene TRBJ1-1; maybe TRBD1 (6 bases). Germline CDR1 and CDR2: MGHRA and YSYEKL. This CDR3 contains 15 residues. Trimming took off 4 bases at V and 1 base at J, with 13 bases between the two ends. The DNA for the CDR3 is TGCGCCAGCAGCCCCCGGACAGCGACGAACACTGAAGCTTTCTTT. This translates into CASSPRTATNTEAFF.

The rearrangement links TRBV6-6 to TRBJ2-1, with 10 positions matching TRBD2. This CDR3 spans 15 amino acids. V trimming: 2 bases; J trimming: 7 bases; junction bases outside the gene matches: 5. The V gene's germline CDR1 is MNHNY and CDR2 SVGAGI (reference sequence). The CDR3 DNA sequence: TGTGCCAGCAGTTACGTAAGCGGGAGGGGGAATGAGCAGTTCTTC. Amino acid sequence: CASSYVSGRGNEQFF.

With respect to this clone: Compared with germline, one end of the junction differs, possibly owing to a read error. The CDR3 DNA reads as TGTGCCAGCAGTATATCCAGGGATCAGCCCCAGCATTTT. It specifies CASSISRDQPQHF. V is TRBV27 and J is TRBJ1-5, with D perhaps matching TRBD1 (5 bases). Germline V CDR1 and CDR2: MNHEY, SMNVEV (reference sequence). The CDR3 covers 13 residues.

This clone has only one observation. V gene TRBV24-1 combines with J gene TRBJ2-1; 9 bases are a match to TRBD1. The CDR3 runs 16 residues. J was trimmed by 10 bases and V by 4 bases; bases with no gene match: 13. CDR1 KGHDR and CDR2 SFDVKD come from the germline V gene. The CDR3 reads CATSDYGTGLVAEQFF. CDR3 DNA sequence: TGTGCCACCAGTGACTATGGGACAGGGTTGGTTGCCGAGCAGTTCTTC.

In its sample, this clone was seen once. The chain has TRBV6-2 or TRBV6-3 and TRBJ2-7; possible D gene TRBD2, 6 bases. This CDR3 contains 15 residues. V was shortened by 0 bases and J by 0 bases, with 9 bases between the two germline ends. The V gene's germline CDR1 is MNHEY and CDR2 SVGEGT. The CDR3 loop reads CASSYSRGISYEQYF. CDR3 nucleotide sequence: TGTGCCAGCAGTTACTCTCGGGGGATCTCCTACGAGCAGTACTTC.

This sequence joins TRBV10-3 and TRBJ2-4, with 11 bases lining up with TRBD1. This CDR3 spans 16 amino acids. Germline-derived CDR1 and CDR2 are ENHRY and SYGVKD. J lost 8 bases, V lost 1 base, and 7 bases had no gene match. CDR3 sequence reads: CAISELGQGDRYIQYF. Written as DNA, the CDR3 is TGTGCCATCAGTGAGTTGGGACAGGGGGACAGGTACATTCAGTACTTC.

The J gene is TRBJ2-1, the V gene TRBV4-1, with D possibly being TRBD2 (5 bases). The CDR3 runs to 16 residues. V dropped 1 base and J dropped 5 bases, with 15 bases sitting between them. Per the germline V gene, CDR1 is MGHRA and CDR2 is YSYEKL. As DNA, the CDR3 is TGCGCCAGCAGCCAAGGCGGTTTTTCGGGGAACAATGAGCAGTTCTTC. Encoded protein: CASSQGGFSGNNEQFF.

This chain connects TRBV4-3 to TRBJ1-5; perhaps TRBD1 as D (5 bases). V lost 0 bases, J lost 4 bases, and 16 bases lay in between. Germline V gene lookup returns CDR1 LGHNA and CDR2 YSLEER. The length of the CDR3 is 17 residues. The CDR3 nucleotides read TGCGCCAGCAGCCAAGATAGGGGCCCTAGAGCTAATCAGCCCCAGCATTTT. Residues: CASSQDRGPRANQPQHF.

The chain links TRBV27 to TRBJ1-2; D is possibly TRBD1 (5 bases). The CDR3 length is 14 residues. With 1 base removed from V and 6 bases from J, the gap between germline ends came to 12 bases. Germline CDR1 is MNHEY and CDR2 is SMNVEV (reference sequence). The CDR3 spells CASSLLGTGDGYTF. CDR3 coding DNA: TGTGCCAGCAGTTTATTAGGAACAGGAGATGGCTACACCTTC.

The CDR3 region is CASSQVSRETQYF. CDR3 DNA: TGCGCCAGCAGCCAAGTTTCTCGAGAGACCCAGTACTTC. The genes are TRBV4-3 and TRBJ2-5; the D is unclear. The CDR3 has 13 residues. Germline assignment: CDR1 LGHNA and CDR2 YSLEER. The V gene lost 1 base and the J gene lost 4 bases, with 7 bases spanning the gap.